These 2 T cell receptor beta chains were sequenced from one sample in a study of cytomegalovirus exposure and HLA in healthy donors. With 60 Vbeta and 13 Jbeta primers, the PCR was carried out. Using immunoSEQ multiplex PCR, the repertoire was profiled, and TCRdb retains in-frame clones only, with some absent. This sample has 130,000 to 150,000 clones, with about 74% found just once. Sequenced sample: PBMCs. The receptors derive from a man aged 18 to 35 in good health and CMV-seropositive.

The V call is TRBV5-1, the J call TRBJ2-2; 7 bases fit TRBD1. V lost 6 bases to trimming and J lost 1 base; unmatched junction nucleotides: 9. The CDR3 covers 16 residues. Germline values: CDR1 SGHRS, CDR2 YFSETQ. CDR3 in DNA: TGCGCCAGCACAGGGGTTGGGACAGTGAACACCGGGGAGCTGTTTTTT. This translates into CASTGVGTVNTGELFF.

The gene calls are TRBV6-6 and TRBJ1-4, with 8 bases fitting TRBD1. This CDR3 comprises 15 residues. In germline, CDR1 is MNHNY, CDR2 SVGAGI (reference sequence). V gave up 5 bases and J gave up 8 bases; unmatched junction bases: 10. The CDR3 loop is CASSPRTGKVEKLFF. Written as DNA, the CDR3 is TGTGCCAGCAGTCCCCGGACAGGGAAGGTCGAAAAACTGTTTTTT.